This T cell receptor (beta chain) was recorded in a study of neurological immune-mediated disorders. Trimming took off 3 bases at V and 9 bases at J, with 12 bases between the two ends. Germline assignment: CDR1 LGHNA and CDR2 YSLEER. CDR3 length equals 13 residues. This clonotype was counted at least ten times. Antigen specificity is unknown. The T cells used for sorted libraries numbered 750,000 to 1,000,000, either CD4+ or CD8+. Via MiXCR, TCRdb re-called the 5' RACE reads, giving one row per CDR3 protein. Here the sample spans more than 15,000 distinct CDR3 sequences, about 11% being singletons. Whole-study findings and limits: It was HTLV-1-associated myelopathy that showed the most TCR clonal expansion, while multiple sclerosis showed the least, falling below healthy controls. Expanded clones shared no CDR3 amino acid sequences across subjects, suggesting private repertoires in all groups.

This clonotype was sampled from a woman in her fifties or sixties in good health. Sample: CD8+ T cells from blood. The rearrangement links TRBV4-3 to TRBJ2-1; tentatively, D is TRBD1 or TRBD2 (5 bases each). The CDR3 here is CASSQGDGTEQFF. CDR3 in DNA: TGCGCCAGCAGCCAGGGGGATGGGACTGAGCAGTTCTTC.